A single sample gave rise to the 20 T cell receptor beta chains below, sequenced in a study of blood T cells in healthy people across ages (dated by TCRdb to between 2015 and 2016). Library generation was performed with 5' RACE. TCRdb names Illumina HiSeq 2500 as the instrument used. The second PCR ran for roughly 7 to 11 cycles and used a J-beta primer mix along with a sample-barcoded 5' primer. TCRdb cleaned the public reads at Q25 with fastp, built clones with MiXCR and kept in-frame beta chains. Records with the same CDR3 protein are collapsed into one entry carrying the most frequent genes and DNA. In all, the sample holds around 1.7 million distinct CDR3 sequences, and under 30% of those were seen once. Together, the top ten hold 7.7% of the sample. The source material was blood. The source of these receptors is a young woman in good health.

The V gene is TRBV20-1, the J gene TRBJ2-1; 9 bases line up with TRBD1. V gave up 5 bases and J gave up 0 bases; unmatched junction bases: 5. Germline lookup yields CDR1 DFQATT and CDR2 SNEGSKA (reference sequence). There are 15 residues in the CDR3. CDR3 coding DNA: TGCAGTGCTCCGACAGGGGGAAGCTCCTACAATGAGCAGTTCTTC. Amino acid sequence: CSAPTGGSSYNEQFF.

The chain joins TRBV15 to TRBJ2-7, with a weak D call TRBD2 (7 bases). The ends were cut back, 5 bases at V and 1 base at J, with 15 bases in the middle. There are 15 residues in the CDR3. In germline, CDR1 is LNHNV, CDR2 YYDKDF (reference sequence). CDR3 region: CATSSRGGGSYEQYF. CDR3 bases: TGTGCCACCAGCTCAAGAGGGGGGGGTTCCTACGAGCAGTACTTC.

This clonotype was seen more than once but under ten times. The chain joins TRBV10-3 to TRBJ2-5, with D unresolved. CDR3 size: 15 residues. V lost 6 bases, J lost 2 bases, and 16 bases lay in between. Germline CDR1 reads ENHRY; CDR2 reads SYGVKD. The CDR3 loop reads CAISEHVGSQETQYF. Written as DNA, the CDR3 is TGTGCCATCAGCGAACACGTCGGATCTCAAGAGACCCAGTACTTC.

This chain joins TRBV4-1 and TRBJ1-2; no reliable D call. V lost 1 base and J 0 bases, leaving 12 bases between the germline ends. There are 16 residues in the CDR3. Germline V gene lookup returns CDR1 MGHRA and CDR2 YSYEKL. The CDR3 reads CASSQVQARANYGYTF. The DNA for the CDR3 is TGCGCCAGCAGCCAAGTGCAGGCCAGAGCTAACTATGGCTACACCTTC.

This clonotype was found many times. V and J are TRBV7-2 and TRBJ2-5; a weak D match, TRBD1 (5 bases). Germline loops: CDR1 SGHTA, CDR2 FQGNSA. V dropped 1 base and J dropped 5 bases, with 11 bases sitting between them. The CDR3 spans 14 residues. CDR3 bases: TGTGCCAGCAGCTTAGGGGGCATGGCTGAGACCCAGTACTTC. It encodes CASSLGGMAETQYF.

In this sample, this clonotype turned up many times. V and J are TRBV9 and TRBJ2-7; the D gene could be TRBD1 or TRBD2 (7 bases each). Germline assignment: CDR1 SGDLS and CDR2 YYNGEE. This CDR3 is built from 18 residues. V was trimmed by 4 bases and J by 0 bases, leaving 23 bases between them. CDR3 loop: CASSTHRGDSISSYEQYF. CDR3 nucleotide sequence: TGTGCCAGCAGCACCCACCGGGGGGACAGCATTAGCTCCTACGAGCAGTACTTC.

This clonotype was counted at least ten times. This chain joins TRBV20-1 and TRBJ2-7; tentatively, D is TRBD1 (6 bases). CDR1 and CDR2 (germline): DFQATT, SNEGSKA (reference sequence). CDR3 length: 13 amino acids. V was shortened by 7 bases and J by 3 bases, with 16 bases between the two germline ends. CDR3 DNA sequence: TGCAGTGTTCGACAGGATCTGGTCTACGAGCAGTACTTC. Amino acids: CSVRQDLVYEQYF.

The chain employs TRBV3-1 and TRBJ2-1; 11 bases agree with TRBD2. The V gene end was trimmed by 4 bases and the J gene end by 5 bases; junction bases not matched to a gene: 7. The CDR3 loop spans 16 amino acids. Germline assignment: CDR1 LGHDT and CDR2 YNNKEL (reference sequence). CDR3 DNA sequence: TGTGCCAGCAGCCCAGAGGGGACTAGCGGACACAATGAGCAGTTCTTC. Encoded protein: CASSPEGTSGHNEQFF.

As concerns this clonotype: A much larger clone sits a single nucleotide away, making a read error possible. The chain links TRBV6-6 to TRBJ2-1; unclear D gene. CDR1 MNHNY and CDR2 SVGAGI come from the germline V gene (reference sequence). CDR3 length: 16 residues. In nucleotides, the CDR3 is TGTGCCAGCAGTGGTCAGGCAACGAGCTCCTACAGTGAGCAGTTCTTC. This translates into CASSGQATSSYSEQFF.

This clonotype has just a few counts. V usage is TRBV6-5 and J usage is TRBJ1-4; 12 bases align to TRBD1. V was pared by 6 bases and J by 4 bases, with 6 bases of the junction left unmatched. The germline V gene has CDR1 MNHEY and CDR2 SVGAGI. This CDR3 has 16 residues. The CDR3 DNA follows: TGTGCCAGCAGCCTGGGACAGGGGGCCTTTAATGAAAAACTGTTTTTT. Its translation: CASSLGQGAFNEKLFF.

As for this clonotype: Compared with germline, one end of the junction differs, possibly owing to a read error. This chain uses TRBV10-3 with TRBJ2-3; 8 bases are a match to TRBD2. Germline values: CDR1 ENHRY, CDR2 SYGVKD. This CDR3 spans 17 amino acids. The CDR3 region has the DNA TGTGCCATCGGTGAACTAGCGGCGGGGACTAGCACAGATACGCAGTATTTT. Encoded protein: CAIGELAAGTSTDTQYF.

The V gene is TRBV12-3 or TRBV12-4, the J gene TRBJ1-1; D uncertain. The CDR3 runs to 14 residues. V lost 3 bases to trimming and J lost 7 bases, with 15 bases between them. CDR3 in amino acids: CASSFPLRPYEAFF. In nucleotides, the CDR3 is TGTGCCAGCAGTTTCCCCCTCCGGCCCTATGAAGCTTTCTTT.

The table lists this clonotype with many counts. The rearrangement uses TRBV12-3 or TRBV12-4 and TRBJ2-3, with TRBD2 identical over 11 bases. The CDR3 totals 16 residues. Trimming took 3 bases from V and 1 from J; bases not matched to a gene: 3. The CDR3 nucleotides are TGTGCCAGCAGTTTTAGCGGGGGGGCTGGCACAGATACGCAGTATTTT. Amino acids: CASSFSGGAGTDTQYF.

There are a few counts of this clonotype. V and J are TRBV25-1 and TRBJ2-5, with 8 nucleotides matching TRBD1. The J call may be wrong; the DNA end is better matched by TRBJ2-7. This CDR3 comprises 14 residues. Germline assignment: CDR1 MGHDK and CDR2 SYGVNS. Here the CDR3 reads CASSPRQGLDEQYF. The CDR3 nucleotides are TGTGCCAGCAGTCCCCGACAGGGGCTCGACGAGCAGTACTTC.

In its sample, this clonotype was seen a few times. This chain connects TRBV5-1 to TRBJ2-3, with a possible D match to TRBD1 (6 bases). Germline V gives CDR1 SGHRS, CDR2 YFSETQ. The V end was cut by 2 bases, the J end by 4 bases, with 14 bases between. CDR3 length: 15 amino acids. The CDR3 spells CASSLGQHAADTQYF. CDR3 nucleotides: TGCGCCAGCAGCTTAGGACAGCATGCCGCAGATACGCAGTATTTT.

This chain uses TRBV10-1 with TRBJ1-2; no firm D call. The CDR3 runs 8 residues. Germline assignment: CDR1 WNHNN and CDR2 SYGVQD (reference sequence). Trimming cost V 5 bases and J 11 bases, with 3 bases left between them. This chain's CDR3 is CASSPYTF. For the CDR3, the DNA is TGCGCCAGCAGTCCATACACCTTC.

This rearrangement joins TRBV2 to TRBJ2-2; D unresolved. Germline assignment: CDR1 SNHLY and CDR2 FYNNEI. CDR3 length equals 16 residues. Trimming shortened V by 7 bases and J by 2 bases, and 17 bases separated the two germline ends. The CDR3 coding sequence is TGTGCCAGCATGGTTCAGCCAACATCCAACACCGGGGAGCTGTTTTTT. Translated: CASMVQPTSNTGELFF.

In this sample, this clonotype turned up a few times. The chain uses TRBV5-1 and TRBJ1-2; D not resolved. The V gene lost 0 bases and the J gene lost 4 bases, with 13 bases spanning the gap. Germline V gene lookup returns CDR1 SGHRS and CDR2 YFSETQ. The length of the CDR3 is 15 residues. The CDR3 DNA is TGCGCCAGCAGCTTGGAACAGCTCTACGGCTATGGCTACACCTTC. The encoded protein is CASSLEQLYGYGYTF.

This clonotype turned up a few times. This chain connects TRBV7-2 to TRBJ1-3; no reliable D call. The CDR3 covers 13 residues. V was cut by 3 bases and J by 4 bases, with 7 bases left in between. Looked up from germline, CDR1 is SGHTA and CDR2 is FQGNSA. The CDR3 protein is CASSLRRGNTIYF. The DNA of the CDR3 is TGTGCCAGCAGCTTGCGCAGGGGAAACACCATATATTTT. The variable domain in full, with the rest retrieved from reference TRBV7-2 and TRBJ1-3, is GAGVSQSPSNKVTEKGKDVELRCDPISGHTALYWYRQSLGQGLEFLIYFQGNSAPDKSGLPSDRFSAERTGGSVSTLTIQRTQQEDSAVYLCASSLRRGNTIYFGEGSWLTVV.

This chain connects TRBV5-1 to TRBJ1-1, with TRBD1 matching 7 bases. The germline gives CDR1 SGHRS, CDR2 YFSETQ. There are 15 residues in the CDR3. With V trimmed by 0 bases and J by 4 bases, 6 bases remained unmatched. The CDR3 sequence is CASSLEPQGGTEAFF. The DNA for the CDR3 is TGCGCCAGCAGCTTGGAACCGCAGGGGGGCACTGAAGCTTTCTTT. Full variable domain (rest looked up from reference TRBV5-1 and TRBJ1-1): KAGVTQTPRYLIKTRGQQVTLSCSPISGHRSVSWYQQTPGQGLQFLFEYFSETQRNKGNFPGRFSGRQFSNSRSEMNVSTLELGDSALYLCASSLEPQGGTEAFFGQGTRLTVV.